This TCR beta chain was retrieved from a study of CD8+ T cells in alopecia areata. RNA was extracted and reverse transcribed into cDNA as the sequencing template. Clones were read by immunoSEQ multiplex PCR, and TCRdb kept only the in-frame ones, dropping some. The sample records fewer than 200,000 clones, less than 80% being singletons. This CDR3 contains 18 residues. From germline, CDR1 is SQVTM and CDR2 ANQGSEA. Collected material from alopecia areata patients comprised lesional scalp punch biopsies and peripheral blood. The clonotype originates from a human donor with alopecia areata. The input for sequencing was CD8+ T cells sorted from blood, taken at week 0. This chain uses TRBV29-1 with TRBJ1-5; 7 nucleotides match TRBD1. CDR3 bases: TGCAACACCCCCACCCCGGCCAGGGGGATAAGGAGCAATCAGCCCCAGCATTTT. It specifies CNTPTPARGIRSNQPQHF.